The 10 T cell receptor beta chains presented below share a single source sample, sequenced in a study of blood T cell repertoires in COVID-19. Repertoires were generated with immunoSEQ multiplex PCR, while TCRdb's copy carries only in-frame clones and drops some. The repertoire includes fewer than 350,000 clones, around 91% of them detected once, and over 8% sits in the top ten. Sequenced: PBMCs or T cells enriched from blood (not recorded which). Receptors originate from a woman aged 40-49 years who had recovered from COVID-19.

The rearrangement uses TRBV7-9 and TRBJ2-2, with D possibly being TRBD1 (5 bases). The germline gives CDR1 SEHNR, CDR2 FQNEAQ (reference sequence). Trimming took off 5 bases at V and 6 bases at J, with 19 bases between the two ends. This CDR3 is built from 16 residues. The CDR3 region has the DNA TGTGCCAGCAGCCCGTCCAGGATTCACAGGCCCGGGGAGCTGTTTTTT. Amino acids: CASSPSRIHRPGELFF.

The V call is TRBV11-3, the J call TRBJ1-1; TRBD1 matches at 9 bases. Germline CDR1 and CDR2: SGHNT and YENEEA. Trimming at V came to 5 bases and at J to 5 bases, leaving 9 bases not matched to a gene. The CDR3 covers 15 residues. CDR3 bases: TGTGCCAGCAGCACCGGGACAGGGTTGGGGACTGAAGCTTTCTTT. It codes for CASSTGTGLGTEAFF. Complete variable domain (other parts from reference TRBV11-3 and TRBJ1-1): EAGVVQSPRYKIIEKKQPVAFWCNPISGHNTLYWYLQNLGQGPELLIRYENEEAVDDSQLPKDRFSAERLKGVDSTLKIQPAELGDSAVYLCASSTGTGLGTEAFFGQGTRLTVV.

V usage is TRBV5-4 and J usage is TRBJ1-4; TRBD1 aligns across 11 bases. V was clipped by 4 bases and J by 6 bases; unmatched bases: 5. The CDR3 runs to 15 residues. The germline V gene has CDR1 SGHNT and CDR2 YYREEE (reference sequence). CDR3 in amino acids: CASSTPGQGDEKLFF. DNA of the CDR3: TGTGCCAGCAGCACCCCGGGACAGGGGGATGAAAAACTGTTTTTT.

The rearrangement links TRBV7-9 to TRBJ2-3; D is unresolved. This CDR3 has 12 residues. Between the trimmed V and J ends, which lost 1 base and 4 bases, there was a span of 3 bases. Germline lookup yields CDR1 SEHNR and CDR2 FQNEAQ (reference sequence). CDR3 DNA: TGTGCCAGCAGCTTAGTCGCAGATACGCAGTATTTT. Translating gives CASSLVADTQYF.

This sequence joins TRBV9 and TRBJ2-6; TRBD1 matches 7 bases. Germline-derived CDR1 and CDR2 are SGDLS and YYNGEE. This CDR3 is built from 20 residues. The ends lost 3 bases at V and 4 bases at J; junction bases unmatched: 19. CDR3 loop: CASSGTSTPKGARGANVLTF. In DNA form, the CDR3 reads TGTGCCAGCAGCGGAACCTCTACCCCCAAGGGGGCGCGAGGGGCCAACGTCCTGACTTTC.

In DNA form, the CDR3 reads TGCGCCAGCAGCCGTAGCGGGACCTACGAGCAGTACTTC. Translation gives CASSRSGTYEQYF. This rearrangement joins TRBV4-1 to TRBJ2-7; 8 bases match TRBD2. CDR3 length: 13 residues. J gave up 2 bases and V 4 bases, and 1 base lay outside the gene matches. CDR1 is MGHRA, CDR2 YSYEKL, per germline.

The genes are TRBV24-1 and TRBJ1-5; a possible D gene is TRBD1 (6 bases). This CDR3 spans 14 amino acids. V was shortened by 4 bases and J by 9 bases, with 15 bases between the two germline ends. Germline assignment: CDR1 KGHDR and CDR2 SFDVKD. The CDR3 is CATSDNRVIGPQHF. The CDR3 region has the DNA TGTGCCACCAGTGACAACAGGGTAATAGGGCCCCAGCATTTT.

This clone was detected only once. This chain's CDR3 is CSVVPTDRANEQFF. The CDR3 region has the DNA TGCAGCGTTGTTCCTACGGACAGAGCCAATGAGCAGTTCTTC. The genes are TRBV29-1 and TRBJ2-1, with D perhaps TRBD1 (6 bases). In germline, CDR1 is SQVTM, CDR2 ANQGSEA. Trimming stripped 4 bases from V and 6 bases from J, with 16 bases between. The CDR3 is 14 amino acids.

The CDR3 DNA follows: TGTGCCAGTAGGAGAGGGCAAAGCACAAATCAGCCCCAGCATTTT. As protein: CASRRGQSTNQPQHF. J is TRBJ1-5 and V is TRBV19, with unresolved D. Germline CDR1 LNHDA, CDR2 SQIVND (reference sequence). This CDR3 spans 15 amino acids. V lost 6 bases to trimming and J lost 4 bases, with 16 bases between them.

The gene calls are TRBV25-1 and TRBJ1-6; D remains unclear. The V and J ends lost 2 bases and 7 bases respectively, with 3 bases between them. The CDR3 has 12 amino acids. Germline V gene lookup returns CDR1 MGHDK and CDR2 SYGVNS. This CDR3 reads CASSEPNSPLHF. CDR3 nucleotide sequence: TGTGCCAGCAGTGAACCAAATTCACCCCTCCACTTT.